These 3 T cell receptor beta chains were sequenced from one sample in a study of T cell repertoires in cytomegalovirus infection. Antigen specificity for these receptors is unknown. TCRdb reprocessed the reads via MiXCR and lists one record per CDR3 protein. The data show a few hundred thousand distinct CDR3 sequences, with under 55% seen just once and 35% to 50% held by the top ten. The source material was cultured PBMCs, sampled from culture after CMV antigen stimulation. The receptors here all came from a human donor in good health (CMV status not recorded). Some clones in this sample may be carry-over from other donors' samples.

V is TRBV6-1 and J is TRBJ2-1; D remains ambiguous. The V gene's germline CDR1 is MNHNS and CDR2 SASEGT. The ends were cut back, 3 bases at V and 5 bases at J, with 8 bases in the middle. This CDR3 is built from 13 residues. The CDR3 is CASSDDINNEQFF. The CDR3 coding sequence is TGTGCCAGCAGTGATGATATAAACAATGAGCAGTTCTTC.

V is TRBV6-5 and J is TRBJ2-5; 7 nucleotides agree with TRBD2. CDR3 length: 15 amino acids. V lost 2 bases to trimming and J lost 0 bases; unmatched junction nucleotides: 3. The V gene's germline CDR1 is MNHEY and CDR2 SVGAGI. The chain's CDR3 is CASSYPGGNQETQYF. The CDR3 nucleotides are TGTGCCAGCAGTTACCCGGGGGGTAACCAAGAGACCCAGTACTTC.

V gene TRBV6-2 or TRBV6-3 combines with J gene TRBJ2-2, with D uncertain. V dropped 0 bases and J dropped 7 bases, with 6 bases sitting between them. This CDR3 region has 13 residues. In germline, CDR1 is MNHEY, CDR2 SVGEGT. CDR3 nucleotides: TGTGCCAGCAGTTACTCTGGGTACGGGGAGCTGTTTTTT. Its protein product is CASSYSGYGELFF.